These 21 T cell receptor beta chains were all obtained from the same sample, sequenced in a study of naive and memory T cell subsets. Both TRBC1 and TRBC2 were covered by a beta constant-region primer of two equimolar oligonucleotides. Four rounds of PCR amplified the ligated cDNA using nested alpha and beta constant-region primers plus SP2. Each CDR3 protein is one row after TCRdb ran MiXCR on the UMI-ligation and nested PCR reads. The table lists 95,000 to 150,000 distinct CDR3 sequences, roughly 32% of them singletons, with 0.75% to 1% in the top ten. The source material was central memory CD4+ T cells from blood. The receptor set was obtained from a human donor in good health.

The chain recombines TRBV5-6 with TRBJ1-2; D not certain. Trimming cost V 0 bases and J 4 bases, with 10 bases left between them. The germline V gene encodes CDR1 SGHDT and CDR2 YYEEEE. CDR3 length equals 14 residues. The CDR3 region has the DNA TGTGCCAGCAGCTTGGCTGGGCGGACCTATGGCTACACCTTC. The encoded protein is CASSLAGRTYGYTF.

The genes are TRBV2 and TRBJ2-2; D assignment may be TRBD1 or TRBD2 (5 bases each). Germline V gives CDR1 SNHLY, CDR2 FYNNEI. V lost 6 bases and J 15 bases, leaving 20 bases between the germline ends. There are 13 residues in the CDR3. The CDR3 nucleotides are TGTGCCAGCAGATTTCTCCGGGACGGTGAGATGTTTTTT. Amino acid sequence: CASRFLRDGEMFF.

V and J are TRBV18 and TRBJ2-1; 11 bases map to TRBD2. The ends lost 1 base at V and 6 bases at J; junction bases unmatched: 5. Germline V gene data show CDR1 as KGHSH and CDR2 as LQKENI. This CDR3 region has 16 residues. The CDR3 DNA reads as TGTGCCAGCTCACCACGCGAGGGACTAGCGGTCAATGAGCAGTTCTTC. It translates to CASSPREGLAVNEQFF.

The chain recombines TRBV5-1 with TRBJ2-5, with 7 nucleotides matching TRBD2. V lost 4 bases to trimming and J lost 4 bases; unmatched junction nucleotides: 7. The germline gives CDR1 SGHRS, CDR2 YFSETQ. This CDR3 spans 14 amino acids. The CDR3 region is CASSPEAGPETQYF. CDR3 DNA sequence: TGCGCCAGCAGCCCGGAAGCGGGGCCAGAGACCCAGTACTTC.

The V gene is TRBV30, the J gene TRBJ2-7; TRBD1 agrees at 9 bases. J was trimmed by 4 bases and V by 2 bases; bases with no gene match: 9. Germline-derived CDR1 and CDR2 are GTSNPN and SVGIG (reference sequence). The CDR3 is made up of 15 amino acids. This chain's CDR3 is CAWSPGQGGYYEQYF. For the CDR3, the DNA is TGTGCCTGGAGTCCGGGACAGGGAGGTTATTACGAGCAGTACTTC. The full variable domain, rest sourced from reference TRBV30 and TRBJ2-7, is SQTIHQWPATLVQPVGSPLSLECTVEGTSNPNLYWYRQAAGRGLQLLFYSVGIGQISSEVPQNLSASRPQDRQFILSSKKLLLSDSGFYLCAWSPGQGGYYEQYFGPGTRLTVT.

In its sample, this clonotype was seen many times. The rearrangement uses TRBV5-1 and TRBJ1-1, with D possibly TRBD1 on 6 matching bases. The ends were cut back, 4 bases at V and 5 bases at J, with 18 bases in the middle. Germline V CDR1 and CDR2: SGHRS, YFSETQ. The CDR3 covers 15 residues. CDR3 sequence: CASSQTQGIGTEAFF. The CDR3 region has the DNA TGCGCCAGCAGCCAGACACAGGGAATAGGGACTGAAGCTTTCTTT.

The chain carries TRBV7-2 and TRBJ2-7; D gene unclear. V gave up 2 bases and J gave up 4 bases, with 9 bases separating them. The CDR3 contains 13 residues. CDR1 and CDR2 from the germline V gene are SGHTA and FQGNSA. In nucleotides, the CDR3 is TGTGCCAGCAGCTTATTAGGAGCTTACGAGCAGTACTTC. This codes for CASSLLGAYEQYF.

Written as DNA, the CDR3 is TGTGCCAGCAGTTTCCCCGGGGGCACTGAAGCTTTCTTT. Its translation: CASSFPGGTEAFF. The rearrangement links TRBV27 to TRBJ1-1; possible D gene TRBD1, 5 bases. With 3 bases removed from V and 4 bases from J, the gap between germline ends came to 9 bases. Germline V gene lookup returns CDR1 MNHEY and CDR2 SMNVEV (reference sequence). The CDR3 covers 13 residues.

This clonotype was seen only a few times. CDR3 loop: CAWMAGGNTGELFF. The CDR3 DNA is TGTGCCTGGATGGCCGGGGGAAACACCGGGGAGCTGTTTTTT. The gene calls are TRBV30 and TRBJ2-2; tentative D call: TRBD2 (6 bases). V was shortened by 4 bases and J by 2 bases, with 11 bases between the two germline ends. The CDR3 length is 14 residues. Looked up from germline, CDR1 is GTSNPN and CDR2 is SVGIG (reference sequence).

This clonotype has just a few counts. V and J are TRBV3-1 and TRBJ2-1, with 10 nucleotides matching TRBD2. J lost 8 bases, V lost 1 base, and 11 bases had no gene match. The CDR3 totals 17 residues. CDR1 LGHDT and CDR2 YNNKEL come from the germline V gene (reference sequence). This chain's CDR3 is CASSQAKLAGVHHEQFF. CDR3 bases: TGTGCCAGCAGCCAAGCAAAGCTAGCGGGAGTTCATCATGAGCAGTTCTTC.

There are a few counts of this clonotype. The chain couples TRBV27 to TRBJ2-5, with 7 nucleotides matching TRBD2. This CDR3 is 17 amino acids long. Trimming removed 3 bases from V and 5 bases from J; junction bases left unmatched: 15. Germline CDR1 reads MNHEY; CDR2 reads SMNVEV (reference sequence). The CDR3 DNA sequence: TGTGCCAGCAGTTTTAGGGGCGGGAGAGGAGGGGTGGAGACCCAGTACTTC. It is translated as CASSFRGGRGGVETQYF.

The table lists this clonotype with many counts. The chain links TRBV27 to TRBJ2-3; 9 positions agree with TRBD1. Germline CDR1 reads MNHEY; CDR2 reads SMNVEV (reference sequence). This CDR3 contains 14 residues. V was pared by 6 bases and J by 2 bases, with 3 bases of the junction left unmatched. CDR3 sequence: CASRWTGVTDTQYF. In DNA, the CDR3 is TGTGCCAGCAGATGGACAGGGGTCACAGATACGCAGTATTTT.

This clonotype has just a few counts. The chain's CDR3 is CASSYPGDRGQETQYF. The CDR3 bases are TGTGCCAGCAGTTACCCCGGGGACAGGGGCCAAGAGACCCAGTACTTC. The chain joins TRBV6-6 to TRBJ2-5; 10 bases align to TRBD1. CDR1 and CDR2 from the germline V gene are MNHNY and SVGAGI (reference sequence). The V gene end was trimmed by 2 bases and the J gene end by 1 base; junction bases not matched to a gene: 4. The CDR3 consists of 16 residues.

The rearrangement links TRBV6-6 to TRBJ2-1; the D gene is possibly TRBD1 (6 bases). Trimming pared 0 bases from V and 5 bases from J, leaving 14 bases between. CDR3 size: 16 residues. Germline V gene lookup returns CDR1 MNHNY and CDR2 SVGAGI (reference sequence). The CDR3 sequence is CASSYSLGRGNNEQFF. The CDR3, as DNA: TGTGCCAGCAGTTACTCATTGGGCAGGGGCAACAATGAGCAGTTCTTC.

The J gene is TRBJ1-4, the V gene TRBV18; TRBD1 agrees at 7 bases. J gave up 4 bases and V 1 base, and 3 bases lay outside the gene matches. This CDR3 spans 15 amino acids. Germline V gene sequence: CDR1 KGHSH, CDR2 LQKENI. The CDR3 sequence: CASSPLGTDNEKLFF. The CDR3 DNA reads TGTGCCAGCTCACCACTTGGGACAGATAATGAAAAACTGTTTTTT. Drawing the rest from reference TRBV18 and TRBJ1-4, the complete variable domain is NAGVMQNPRHLVRRRGQEARLRCSPMKGHSHVYWYRQLPEEGLKFMVYLQKENIIDESGMPKERFSAEFPKEGPSILRIQQVVRGDSAAYFCASSPLGTDNEKLFFGSGTQLSVL.

V usage is TRBV10-2 and J usage is TRBJ2-7; TRBD1 agrees at 7 bases. Germline V gives CDR1 WSHSY, CDR2 SAAADI. J gave up 1 base and V 6 bases, and 6 bases lay outside the gene matches. The CDR3 runs 14 residues. The CDR3 DNA reads as TGCGCCAGCAGGCGACAGGGAACGTCCTACGAGCAGTACTTC. Its translation: CASRRQGTSYEQYF.

The chain uses TRBV5-1 and TRBJ2-3; D call uncertain. This CDR3 is built from 14 residues. Germline assignment: CDR1 SGHRS and CDR2 YFSETQ. V was cut by 0 bases and J by 2 bases, with 7 bases left in between. CDR3 loop: CASSLDTHTDTQYF. The CDR3, as DNA: TGCGCCAGCAGCTTGGACACCCACACAGATACGCAGTATTTT. The full variable domain, in which reference TRBV5-1 and TRBJ2-3 provide the parts outside the CDR3, is KAGVTQTPRYLIKTRGQQVTLSCSPISGHRSVSWYQQTPGQGLQFLFEYFSETQRNKGNFPGRFSGRQFSNSRSEMNVSTLELGDSALYLCASSLDTHTDTQYFGPGTRLTVL.

The chain is built from TRBV30 and TRBJ2-2; D perhaps matches TRBD1 (5 bases). CDR1 is GTSNPN and CDR2 is SVGIG in the germline V gene (reference sequence). V was shortened by 0 bases and J by 5 bases, with 10 bases between the two germline ends. This CDR3 has 14 amino acids. As DNA, the CDR3 is TGTGCCTGGAGTGTACAGGTGTCGACCGGGGAGCTGTTTTTT. Residues: CAWSVQVSTGELFF.

This clonotype has only a few counts. The rearrangement joins TRBV29-1 to TRBJ2-1; 10 bases match TRBD2. Germline-derived CDR1 and CDR2 are SQVTM and ANQGSEA. There are 15 residues in the CDR3. V dropped 4 bases and J dropped 3; count of bases not matched to a gene: 6. The CDR3 protein is CSVVPLAGDYNEQFF. Written as DNA, the CDR3 is TGCAGCGTTGTCCCCCTAGCGGGAGACTACAATGAGCAGTTCTTC.

The rearrangement links TRBV12-3 or TRBV12-4 to TRBJ2-2, with D possibly being TRBD1 (6 bases). This CDR3 has 12 amino acids. The germline V and J ends were trimmed by 5 bases and 8 bases, with 9 bases remaining between them. The CDR3, as DNA: TGTGCCAGCAGTATAGGACAGGGGGAGCTGTTTTTT. Translating it yields CASSIGQGELFF.

This clonotype occurred a few times. The chain links TRBV3-1 to TRBJ2-1; D is undetermined. Germline CDR1 reads LGHDT; CDR2 reads YNNKEL (reference sequence). CDR3 length: 13 amino acids. Trimming shortened V by 6 bases and J by 6 bases, and 12 bases separated the two germline ends. The CDR3: CASRTQSGNEQFF. The CDR3 region has the DNA TGTGCCAGCAGAACCCAATCTGGCAATGAGCAGTTCTTC.